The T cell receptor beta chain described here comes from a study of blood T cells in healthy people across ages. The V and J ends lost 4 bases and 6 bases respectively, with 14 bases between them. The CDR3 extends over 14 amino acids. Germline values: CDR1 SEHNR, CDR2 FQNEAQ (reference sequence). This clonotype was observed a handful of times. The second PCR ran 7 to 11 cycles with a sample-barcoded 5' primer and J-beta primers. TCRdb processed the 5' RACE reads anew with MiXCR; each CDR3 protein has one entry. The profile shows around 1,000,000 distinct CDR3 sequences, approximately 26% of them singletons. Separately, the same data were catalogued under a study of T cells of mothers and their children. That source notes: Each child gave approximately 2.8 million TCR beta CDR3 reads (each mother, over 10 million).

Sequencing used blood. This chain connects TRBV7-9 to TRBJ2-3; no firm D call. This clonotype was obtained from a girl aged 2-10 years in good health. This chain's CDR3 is CASSSVGTPDTQYF. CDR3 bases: TGTGCCAGCAGCTCCGTGGGAACCCCGGATACGCAGTATTTT.